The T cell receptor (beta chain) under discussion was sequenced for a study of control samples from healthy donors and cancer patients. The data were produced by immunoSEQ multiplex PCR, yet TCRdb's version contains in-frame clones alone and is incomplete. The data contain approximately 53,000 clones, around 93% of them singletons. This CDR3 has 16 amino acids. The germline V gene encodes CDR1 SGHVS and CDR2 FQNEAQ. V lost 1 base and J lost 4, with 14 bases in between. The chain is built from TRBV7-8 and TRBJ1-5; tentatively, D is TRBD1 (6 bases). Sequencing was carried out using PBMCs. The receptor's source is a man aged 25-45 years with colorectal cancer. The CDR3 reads CASSLDGGGSNQPQHF. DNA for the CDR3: TGTGCCAGCAGCTTAGACGGGGGCGGATCTAATCAGCCCCAGCATTTT.